This T cell receptor (beta chain) was identified in a study of shared clonotypes between healthy human individuals. This clone was observed a single time. What it recognizes is unknown. CDR3 size: 18 residues. Germline CDR1 reads MNHEY; CDR2 reads SMNVEV (reference sequence). J lost 4 bases, V lost 4 bases, and 14 bases had no gene match. Points from the study as a whole: The low donor count limited represented genetic and exposure-history diversity. Among the subsets, naive ones generally showed larger estimated richness than memory ones.

Genomic DNA (from each subset) was split evenly across several immunoSEQ plates. Here immunoSEQ multiplex PCR was the method, and the copy in TCRdb shows in-frame clones only, minus some. This table holds approximately 530,000 clones, about 96% found once. All participating donors were Caucasian adults from Nashville, Tennessee. The gene calls are TRBV27 and TRBJ1-5, with 9 nucleotides matching TRBD1. This TCR derives from a woman younger than 45 in good health. Specimen: naive CD4+ T cells sorted from blood. As to subset: CD45RA+ positively selected. CDR3 in amino acids: CASSSLPTGGFGNQPQHF. The DNA for the CDR3 is TGTGCCAGCAGTTCCCTCCCTACAGGGGGCTTTGGTAATCAGCCCCAGCATTTT.